These T cell receptor beta chains were read from a single sample in a study of shared clonotypes between healthy human individuals. Assay used: immunoSEQ multiplex PCR; TCRdb lists only in-frame clones, some missing. Of about 79,000 clones in the sample, 62% were seen once. Material for sequencing was memory CD8+ T cells sorted from blood. All receptors derive from a man aged 25-45 years in good health. The CDR3 runs from the conserved cysteine through the conserved F or W. The order of the fields is V gene, clone size, J gene, D gene, CDR3 DNA, CDR3 protein. A D gene is named only where the DNA matches it firmly. Some rows mark clone size as missing; the rest say once, few, many or name a class of expanded clone.

TRBV25-1,NA,TRBJ2-5,NA,TGTGCCAGCAGTGAAGCACCGTTGGGGGAGACCCAGTACTTC,CASSEAPLGETQYF
TRBV10-2,once,TRBJ2-2,NA,TGCGCCAGCATTGGACCCACGAACACCGGGGAGCTGTTTTTT,CASIGPTNTGELFF
TRBV18,few,TRBJ1-5,TRBD1,TGTGCCAGCTCGCAGACAGGGGAAGGTCAGCCCCAGCATTTT,CASSQTGEGQPQHF
TRBV2,NA,TRBJ1-2,NA,TGTGCCAGCAGCAATCGAATGGGGGAGGAAGGCTACACCTTC,CASSNRMGEEGYTF
TRBV27,NA,TRBJ2-5,NA,TGTGCCAGCAGTATCAACGGTCCGGAGACCCAGTACTTC,CASSINGPETQYF
TRBV2,NA,TRBJ2-2,NA,TGTGCCAGCAGGGACCCCGGGGAGCTGTTTTTT,CASRDPGELFF
TRBV11-2,once,TRBJ1-2,TRBD1,TGTGCCAGCAGCCGCCGGGACAGGGGACTACAAAACTATGGCTACACCTTC,CASSRRDRGLQNYGYTF
TRBV5-1,NA,TRBJ2-7,NA,TGCGCCAGCAGCTTGGTCGGCAGGGTGAGCTCCTACGAGCAGTACTTC,CASSLVGRVSSYEQYF
TRBV5-1,NA,TRBJ2-7,NA,TGCGCCAGCAGCTTGGTCGGAAACAGACCTGACGAGCAGTACTTC,CASSLVGNRPDEQYF
TRBV7-9,NA,TRBJ1-2,TRBD1,TGTGCCAGCAGTCCAAGGGCAGGGGGAATCTATGGCTACACCTTC,CASSPRAGGIYGYTF
TRBV30,few,TRBJ1-5,TRBD1,TGTGCCTGGAGGGGCAGTTACAGGGGGGGCAATCAGCCCCAGCATTTT,CAWRGSYRGGNQPQHF
TRBV29-1,NA,TRBJ2-1,NA,TGCAGCGCCCGCGGTGGCTCCTACAATGAGCAGTTCTTC,CSARGGSYNEQFF
TRBV2,many,TRBJ2-7,NA,TGTGCCATCAATCCCACGGGCAGCCACTACGAGCAGTACTTC,CAINPTGSHYEQYF
TRBV7-9,NA,TRBJ2-7,TRBD2,TGTGCCAGCAGCTTAGCGGCGCTAGCGGGTTCCTACGAGCAGTACTTC,CASSLAALAGSYEQYF
TRBV19,medium-sized,TRBJ2-1,TRBD2,TGTGCCAGAAAAATGTGTAGCGGGAGGAATGAGCAGTTCTTC,CARKMCSGRNEQFF
TRBV25-1,NA,TRBJ2-3,NA,TGTGCCAGCAGCCCCGATCGGGACCCCACAGATACGCAGTATTTT,CASSPDRDPTDTQYF
TRBV28,NA,TRBJ1-2,NA,TGTGCCAGCAGTTTAACCGCCTATGGCTACACCTTC,CASSLTAYGYTF
TRBV5-1,NA,TRBJ2-7,TRBD1,TGCGCCAGCAGCTGGGGACAGGACTACGAGCAGTACTTC,CASSWGQDYEQYF
TRBV5-4,NA,TRBJ2-2,NA,TGTGCCAGCAGCTTCCTTAATTCGATCACCCATGTCGGGGAGCTGTTTTTT,CASSFLNSITHVGELFF
TRBV5-1,once,TRBJ2-6,NA,TGCGCCAGCAGCTTGGAAAGATCTGGGGCCAACGTCCTGACTTTC,CASSLERSGANVLTF
TRBV7-9,many,TRBJ2-1,TRBD2,TGTGCCAGCAGTCCCCAGATAGCGGGAGGGCCGGCGTACAATGAGCAGTTCTTC,CASSPQIAGGPAYNEQFF
TRBV29-1,NA,TRBJ2-7,TRBD2,TGCAGCGTTTTCCGGACTAGCGGCGAGCAGTACTTC,CSVFRTSGEQYF
TRBV7-9,once,TRBJ2-1,NA,TGTGCCAGCAGCTTAGGAGAGGTGGCCTACAATGAGCAGTTCTTC,CASSLGEVAYNEQFF
TRBV10-3,NA,TRBJ2-6,TRBD1,TGTGCCATCAGTGAGTTATTACGACCCGGGACAGGGGGCTCTGGGGCCAACGTCCTGACTTTC,CAISELLRPGTGGSGANVLTF
TRBV20-1,NA,TRBJ1-2,NA,TGCAGTGCTAGCAGGGACCATGGCTACACCTTC,CSASRDHGYTF
TRBV2,few,TRBJ2-1,TRBD2,TGTGCCAGCAGTCACACTAGCGGGGTATACAATGAGCAGTTCTTC,CASSHTSGVYNEQFF
TRBV7-2,few,TRBJ1-2,TRBD1,TGTGCCAGCAGCCAGAAGGCAGGGGGTCGGGGCTACACCTTC,CASSQKAGGRGYTF
TRBV7-6,once,TRBJ1-5,TRBD1,TGTGCCAGCAGCTTAGGAGCAGGGGGAGATCAGCCCCAGCATTTT,CASSLGAGGDQPQHF
TRBV6-4,many,TRBJ2-1,TRBD2,TGTGCCAGCTCTGGGACTAGCGGGAGTGGGGAAAATGAGCAGTTCTTC,CASSGTSGSGENEQFF
TRBV27,large,TRBJ2-7,TRBD1,TGTGCCAGCAGCCTCCAGGGGGCAAACTACGAGCAGTACTTC,CASSLQGANYEQYF
TRBV19,NA,TRBJ2-3,NA,TGTGCCAGTAGAACCGGGCAGGGAAGCTCAGATACGCAGTATTTT,CASRTGQGSSDTQYF
TRBV11-3,NA,TRBJ2-1,NA,TGTGCCAGCAGCTTAGGCAATGAGCAGTTCTTC,CASSLGNEQFF
TRBV27,NA,TRBJ2-2,TRBD1,TGTGCCAGCAGCCCGGGACAGATGCCCGGGGAGCTGTTTTTT,CASSPGQMPGELFF
TRBV4-1,once,TRBJ2-5,NA,TGCGCCAGCAGCCAGACCTTGCCGGGACGTGGGCGGGTAGAGACCCAGTACTTC,CASSQTLPGRGRVETQYF
TRBV11-3,NA,TRBJ2-7,NA,TGTGCCAGCAGCTTACTTCCGGGCCACGAGCAGTACTTC,CASSLLPGHEQYF
TRBV6-4,NA,TRBJ2-2,NA,TGTGCCAGCACCCGTACGTCGGCCACCGGGGAGCTGTTTTTT,CASTRTSATGELFF
TRBV10-3,once,TRBJ2-2,TRBD1,TGTGCCATCAGCTCGGGACAGCCAACGAACACCGGGGAGCTGTTTTTT,CAISSGQPTNTGELFF
TRBV19,NA,TRBJ1-2,NA,TGTGCCAGTAGTAAGGAGAGACGAGCTAACTATGGCTACACCTTC,CASSKERRANYGYTF
TRBV18,NA,TRBJ2-7,TRBD1,TGTGCCAGCTCACCGACAGGGGGCAATATCTACGAGCAGTACTTC,CASSPTGGNIYEQYF
TRBV6-4,NA,TRBJ2-6,NA,TGTGCCAGCAGTGACTCGAGTCCTTCTGGGGCCAACGTCCTGACTTTC,CASSDSSPSGANVLTF
TRBV11-2,NA,TRBJ2-2,TRBD2,TGTGCCAGCACTACTGCAAAAAGACTAGCGGGAGTCACCGGGGAGCTGTTTTTT,CASTTAKRLAGVTGELFF